These T cell receptor beta chains were read from a single sample in a study of cytomegalovirus exposure and HLA in healthy donors. The repertoire was sequenced with immunoSEQ multiplex PCR; TCRdb's copy has only in-frame clones and lacks some. Of some 200,000 clones in the sample, 70% to 85% were seen once. Sequencing used PBMCs. These receptors all stem from a girl aged 2-10 years in good health and CMV-seronegative. CDR3s include the opening cysteine and the closing phenylalanine or tryptophan. A D gene is named only where the DNA matches it firmly. A clone size is listed for some rows: how often the clone was seen (once, few, many), or a class if it is expanded.

clone_size	cdr3_length	v_call	j_call	d_call	cdr3_aa	cdr3_nt
NA	15	TRBV28	TRBJ2-7	TRBD2	CASSSSGGAIYEQYF	TGTGCCAGCAGCTCAAGCGGGGGCGCCATCTACGAGCAGTACTTC
NA	17	TRBV7-9	TRBJ1-2	NA	CASSSDPLGRSLYGYTF	TGTGCCAGCAGCTCCGACCCTTTGGGGCGTAGTCTCTATGGCTACACCTTC
few	14	TRBV27	TRBJ2-7	TRBD1	CASSLLMTGGEQYF	TGTGCCAGCAGTCTCCTGATGACAGGGGGCGAGCAGTACTTC
few	15	TRBV5-6	TRBJ1-6	NA	CASSLIRDYNSPLHF	TGTGCCAGCAGCCTAATCAGGGATTATAATTCACCCCTCCACTTT
NA	16	TRBV4-2	TRBJ2-1	NA	CASSPAQVPRRNEQFF	TGTGCCAGCAGCCCCGCCCAAGTCCCACGCAGGAATGAGCAGTTCTTC
NA	15	TRBV11-2	TRBJ1-5	NA	CASSLGWGGDQPQHF	TGTGCCAGCAGCTTAGGGTGGGGGGGCGATCAGCCCCAGCATTTT
few	13	TRBV19	TRBJ2-1	TRBD2	CASSPGLDYEQFF	TGTGCCAGTAGTCCGGGACTAGACTATGAGCAGTTCTTC
NA	14	TRBV6-4	TRBJ2-2	TRBD1	CASQRDRSTGELFF	TGTGCCAGCCAAAGGGACAGGTCCACCGGGGAGCTGTTTTTT
NA	14	TRBV5-1	TRBJ2-2	NA	CASSLQGLYGELFF	TGCGCCAGCAGCTTACAGGGTTTATACGGGGAGCTGTTTTTT
once	13	TRBV6-5	TRBJ1-2	NA	CASSRDTNYGYTF	TGTGCCAGCAGCCGGGACACAAACTATGGCTACACCTTC
NA	15	TRBV4-1	TRBJ1-5	NA	CASSQGSYYPQPQHF	TGCGCCAGCAGCCAAGGAAGCTATTACCCCCAGCCCCAGCATTTT
NA	14	TRBV13	TRBJ2-1	NA	CASSSTGSYNEQFF	TGTGCCAGCAGCTCGACGGGCTCCTACAATGAGCAGTTCTTC
NA	14	TRBV6-5	TRBJ1-2	NA	CASRPREGVYGYTF	TGTGCCAGCAGGCCCCGCGAGGGCGTCTATGGCTACACCTTC
NA	14	TRBV6-4	TRBJ1-2	TRBD1	CASSPRQGSGGYTF	TGTGCCAGCAGCCCCAGACAGGGATCAGGAGGCTACACCTTC
once	16	TRBV4-1	TRBJ1-4	NA	CASRNAGRMKWEKLFF	TGCGCCAGCAGAAATGCGGGACGGATGAAGTGGGAAAAACTGTTTTTT
NA	15	TRBV11-2	TRBJ2-3	TRBD1	CASSSTGVRTDTQYF	TGTGCCAGCAGCTCCACAGGGGTGAGGACAGATACGCAGTATTTT
once	11	TRBV30	TRBJ2-1	NA	CAWTSRDEQFF	TGTGCCTGGACTAGTCGCGATGAGCAGTTCTTC
NA	15	TRBV28	TRBJ1-2	NA	CASKIVGEADYGYTF	TGTGCCAGCAAAATAGTAGGGGAAGCAGACTATGGCTACACCTTC
NA	16	TRBV5-4	TRBJ1-4	TRBD1	CASSSATGTGREKLFF	TGTGCCAGCAGCTCAGCAACCGGGACAGGGAGAGAAAAACTGTTTTTT
NA	13	TRBV10-1	TRBJ2-1	NA	CASSAVGGNEQFF	TGCGCCAGCAGTGCCGTAGGGGGCAATGAGCAGTTCTTC
NA	12	TRBV6-1	TRBJ2-7	NA	CASLRVRYEQYF	TGTGCCTCCTTGAGGGTCAGATACGAGCAGTACTTC
NA	16	TRBV4-1	TRBJ1-4	TRBD1	CASSQWTGSDNEKLFF	TGCGCCAGCAGCCAATGGACAGGGAGTGATAATGAAAAACTGTTTTTT
once	13	TRBV6-5	TRBJ2-3	TRBD2	CATMGLGTDTQYF	TGTGCCACCATGGGACTAGGCACAGATACGCAGTATTTT
NA	13	TRBV4-2	TRBJ2-6	TRBD2	CASSPSGGNVLTF	TGTGCCAGCAGCCCTTCCGGGGGGAACGTCCTGACTTTC
few	15	TRBV6-6	TRBJ1-1	TRBD1	CATSLGTALNTEAFF	TGTGCCACCTCCCTGGGGACAGCCTTGAACACTGAAGCTTTCTTT
NA	16	TRBV4-2	TRBJ1-6	NA	CASSQAGDSYNSPLHF	TGTGCCAGCAGCCAAGCGGGTGACTCCTATAATTCACCCCTCCACTTT
NA	12	TRBV7-9	TRBJ2-5	NA	CASSWDWETQYF	TGTGCCAGCAGCTGGGACTGGGAGACCCAGTACTTC
NA	13	TRBV6-5	TRBJ2-1	NA	CASSYREGVEQFF	TGTGCCAGCAGTTACAGAGAGGGTGTTGAGCAGTTCTTC
NA	16	TRBV5-4	TRBJ2-7	TRBD2	CASSPIAGLAGGEQYF	TGTGCCAGCAGCCCAATCGCCGGACTAGCGGGAGGCGAGCAGTACTTC
once	13	TRBV5-1	TRBJ1-3	NA	CASSAGSGNTIYF	TGCGCCAGCAGTGCAGGGTCTGGAAACACCATATATTTT
NA	14	TRBV5-4	TRBJ1-1	NA	CASSLVQEDTEAFF	TGTGCCAGCAGCTTGGTGCAGGAGGACACTGAAGCTTTCTTT
NA	16	TRBV5-4	TRBJ1-1	NA	CASSSFTGILNTEAFF	TGTGCCAGCAGCTCGTTTACAGGGATACTGAACACTGAAGCTTTCTTT
NA	13	TRBV29-1	TRBJ2-7	TRBD2	CSVETSGSGEQYF	TGCAGCGTTGAAACTAGCGGGAGTGGGGAGCAGTACTTC
NA	13	TRBV5-8	TRBJ1-2	TRBD1	CASSLIQGYGYTF	TGTGCCAGCAGCTTGATACAGGGGTATGGCTACACCTTC
NA	16	TRBV6-5	TRBJ2-1	NA	CASSYGSRLGPNEQFF	TGTGCCAGCAGTTACGGTAGTAGATTGGGCCCCAATGAGCAGTTCTTC
NA	12	TRBV5-5	TRBJ1-1	NA	CASSPGITEAFF	TGTGCCAGCAGCCCCGGTATCACTGAAGCTTTCTTT
NA	15	TRBV7-8	TRBJ1-2	NA	CATGPGDPKIYGYTF	TGTGCCACAGGGCCAGGGGACCCGAAGATATATGGCTACACCTTC
once	14	TRBV19	TRBJ2-3	NA	CASSMGGRADTQYF	TGTGCCAGTAGTATGGGGGGGCGCGCAGATACGCAGTATTTT
NA	14	TRBV7-9	TRBJ1-2	NA	CASSLGEAAVGYTF	TGTGCCAGCAGCTTAGGAGAGGCAGCGGTTGGCTACACCTTC
NA	15	TRBV6-1	TRBJ2-2	NA	CAGSGSPANTGELFF	TGTGCCGGCAGCGGTAGCCCGGCGAACACCGGGGAGCTGTTTTTT
NA	14	TRBV7-9	TRBJ2-7	TRBD1	CASSRQGGTYEQYF	TGTGCCAGCAGCCGACAGGGTGGTACATACGAGCAGTACTTC